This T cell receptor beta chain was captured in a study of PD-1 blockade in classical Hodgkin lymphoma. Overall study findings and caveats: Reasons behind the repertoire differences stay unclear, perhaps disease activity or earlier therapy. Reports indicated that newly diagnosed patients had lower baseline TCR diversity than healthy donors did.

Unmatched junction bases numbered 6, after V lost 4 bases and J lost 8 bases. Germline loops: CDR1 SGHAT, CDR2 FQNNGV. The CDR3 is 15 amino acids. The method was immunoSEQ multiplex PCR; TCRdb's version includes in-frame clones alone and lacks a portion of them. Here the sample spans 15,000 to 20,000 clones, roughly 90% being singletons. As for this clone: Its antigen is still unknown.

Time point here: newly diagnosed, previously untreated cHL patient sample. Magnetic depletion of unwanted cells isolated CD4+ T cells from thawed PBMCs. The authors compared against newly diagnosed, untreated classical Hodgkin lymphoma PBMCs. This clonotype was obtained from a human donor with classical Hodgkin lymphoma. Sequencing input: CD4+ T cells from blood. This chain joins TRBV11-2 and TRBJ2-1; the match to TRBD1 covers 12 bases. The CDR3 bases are TGTGCCAGCAGCTCTCTCGGGACAGGGGGCCATGAGCAGTTCTTC. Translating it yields CASSSLGTGGHEQFF.